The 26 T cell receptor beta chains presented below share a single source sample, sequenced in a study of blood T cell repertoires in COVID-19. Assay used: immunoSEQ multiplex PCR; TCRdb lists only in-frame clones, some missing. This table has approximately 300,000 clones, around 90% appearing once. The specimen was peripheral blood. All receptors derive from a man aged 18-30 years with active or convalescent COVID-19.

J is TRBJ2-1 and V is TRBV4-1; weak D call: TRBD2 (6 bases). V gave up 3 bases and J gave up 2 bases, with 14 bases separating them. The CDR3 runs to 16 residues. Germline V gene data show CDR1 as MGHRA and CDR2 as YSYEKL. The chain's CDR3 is CASSQGPGLAYNEQFF. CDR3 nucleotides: TGCGCCAGCAGCCAGGGCCCGGGACTGGCCTACAATGAGCAGTTCTTC.

CDR3 DNA sequence: TGTGCCAGCAGTTTTGAGGGAGGGAGATACACCGGGGAGCTGTTTTTT. Translated, it gives CASSFEGGRYTGELFF. This rearrangement joins TRBV28 to TRBJ2-2, with 7 bases aligning to TRBD2. The CDR3 runs 16 residues. Looked up from germline, CDR1 is MDHEN and CDR2 is SYDVKM. With 3 bases clipped from V and 3 bases from J, the junction kept 7 bases outside the gene matches. Complete variable domain (other parts from reference TRBV28 and TRBJ2-2): DVKVTQSSRYLVKRTGEKVFLECVQDMDHENMFWYRQDPGLGLRLIYFSYDVKMKEKGDIPEGYSVSREKKERFSLILESASTNQTSMYLCASSFEGGRYTGELFFGEGSRLTVL.

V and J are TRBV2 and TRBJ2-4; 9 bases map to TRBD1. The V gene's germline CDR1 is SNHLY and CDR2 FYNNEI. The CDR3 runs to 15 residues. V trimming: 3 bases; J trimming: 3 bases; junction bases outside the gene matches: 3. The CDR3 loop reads CASSEGQGIKNIQYF. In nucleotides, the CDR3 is TGTGCCAGCAGTGAGGGACAGGGTATCAAAAACATTCAGTACTTC.

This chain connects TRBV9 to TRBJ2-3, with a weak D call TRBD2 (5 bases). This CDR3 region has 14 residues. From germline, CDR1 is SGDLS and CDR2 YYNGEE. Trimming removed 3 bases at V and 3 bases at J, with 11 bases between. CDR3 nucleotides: TGTGCCAGCAGCGGAGGGAGTTGGACAGATACGCAGTATTTT. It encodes CASSGGSWTDTQYF.

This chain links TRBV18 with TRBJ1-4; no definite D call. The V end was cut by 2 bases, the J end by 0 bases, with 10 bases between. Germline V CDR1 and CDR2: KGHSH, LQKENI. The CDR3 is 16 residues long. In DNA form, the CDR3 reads TGTGCCAGCTCACCAAGCTTAAGTGCAACTAATGAAAAACTGTTTTTT. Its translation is CASSPSLSATNEKLFF. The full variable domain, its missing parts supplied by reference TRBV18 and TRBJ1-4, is NAGVMQNPRHLVRRRGQEARLRCSPMKGHSHVYWYRQLPEEGLKFMVYLQKENIIDESGMPKERFSAEFPKEGPSILRIQQVVRGDSAAYFCASSPSLSATNEKLFFGSGTQLSVL.

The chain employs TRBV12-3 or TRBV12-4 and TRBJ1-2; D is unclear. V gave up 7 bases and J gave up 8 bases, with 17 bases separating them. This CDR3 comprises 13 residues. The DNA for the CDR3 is TGTGCCAGCACCGAACAGATCTTTGCGGGCTACACCTTC. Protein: CASTEQIFAGYTF.

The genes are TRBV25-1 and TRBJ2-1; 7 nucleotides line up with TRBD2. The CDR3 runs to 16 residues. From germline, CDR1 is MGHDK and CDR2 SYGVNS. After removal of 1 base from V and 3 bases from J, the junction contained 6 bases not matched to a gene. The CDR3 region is CASSEFPTSDYNEQFF. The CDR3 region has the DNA TGTGCCAGCAGTGAATTTCCTACTAGCGACTACAATGAGCAGTTCTTC.

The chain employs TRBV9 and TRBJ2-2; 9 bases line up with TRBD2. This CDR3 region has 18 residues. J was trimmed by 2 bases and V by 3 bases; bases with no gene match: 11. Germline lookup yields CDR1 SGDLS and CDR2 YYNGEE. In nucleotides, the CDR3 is TGTGCCAGCAGCGCTAGGGCCGGGACTAGCATAAACACCGGGGAGCTGTTTTTT. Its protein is CASSARAGTSINTGELFF. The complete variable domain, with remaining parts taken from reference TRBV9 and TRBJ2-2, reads DSGVTQTPKHLITATGQRVTLRCSPRSGDLSVYWYQQSLDQGLQFLIQYYNGEERAKGNILERFSAQQFPDLHSELNLSSLELGDSALYFCASSARAGTSINTGELFFGEGSRLTVL.

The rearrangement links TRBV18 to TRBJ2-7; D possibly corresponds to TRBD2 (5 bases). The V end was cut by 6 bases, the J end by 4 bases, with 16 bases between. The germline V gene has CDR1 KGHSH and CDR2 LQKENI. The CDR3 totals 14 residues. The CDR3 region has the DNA TGTGCCAGCTCCAAGGTAGATAGCGCGTACGAGCAGTACTTC. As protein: CASSKVDSAYEQYF.

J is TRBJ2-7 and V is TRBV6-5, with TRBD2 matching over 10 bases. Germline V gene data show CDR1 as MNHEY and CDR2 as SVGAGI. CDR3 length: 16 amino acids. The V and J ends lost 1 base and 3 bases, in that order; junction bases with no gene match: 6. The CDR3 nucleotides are TGTGCCAGCAGTTACTGGGGTAGCGGGAGGTTCTACGAGCAGTACTTC. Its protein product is CASSYWGSGRFYEQYF.

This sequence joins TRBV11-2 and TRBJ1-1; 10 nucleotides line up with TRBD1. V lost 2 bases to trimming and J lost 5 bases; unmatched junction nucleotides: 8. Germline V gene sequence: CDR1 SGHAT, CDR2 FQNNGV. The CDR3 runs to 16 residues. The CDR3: CASSLFRDRGRTEAFF. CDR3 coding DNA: TGTGCCAGCAGCTTATTCCGGGACAGGGGTAGGACTGAAGCTTTCTTT.

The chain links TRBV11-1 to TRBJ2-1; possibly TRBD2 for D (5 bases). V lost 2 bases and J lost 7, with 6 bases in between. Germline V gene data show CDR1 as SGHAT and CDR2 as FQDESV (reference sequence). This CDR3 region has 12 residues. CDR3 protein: CASSLTGNEQFF. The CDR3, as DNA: TGTGCCAGCAGCTTAACGGGGAATGAGCAGTTCTTC.

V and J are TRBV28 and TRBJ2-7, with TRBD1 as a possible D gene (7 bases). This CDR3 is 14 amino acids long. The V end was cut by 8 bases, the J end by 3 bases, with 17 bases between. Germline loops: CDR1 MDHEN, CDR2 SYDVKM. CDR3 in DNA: TGTGCCAGCGGACTAAGACAGGGTTTCTACGAGCAGTACTTC. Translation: CASGLRQGFYEQYF.

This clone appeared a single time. CDR3 protein: CASSQGAGKETQYF. For the CDR3, the DNA is TGCGCCAGCAGCCAAGGCGCGGGCAAAGAGACCCAGTACTTC. This chain connects TRBV4-3 to TRBJ2-5; TRBD2 is a possible D gene (5 bases). The ends were cut back, 1 base at V and 3 bases at J, with 9 bases in the middle. CDR3 size: 14 residues. Germline loops: CDR1 LGHNA, CDR2 YSLEER.

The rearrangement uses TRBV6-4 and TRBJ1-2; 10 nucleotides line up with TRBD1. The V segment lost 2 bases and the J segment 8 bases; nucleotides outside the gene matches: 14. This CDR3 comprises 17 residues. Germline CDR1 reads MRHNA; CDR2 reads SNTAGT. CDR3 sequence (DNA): TGTGCCAGCAGTGACCGTCGGGGACAGGGGATCTTTTGGGGCTACACCTTC. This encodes CASSDRRGQGIFWGYTF.

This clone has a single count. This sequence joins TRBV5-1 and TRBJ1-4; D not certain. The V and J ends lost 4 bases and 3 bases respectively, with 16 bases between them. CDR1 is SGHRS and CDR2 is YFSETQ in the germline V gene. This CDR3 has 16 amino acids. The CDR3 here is CASSEHRVEANEKLFF. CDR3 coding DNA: TGCGCCAGCAGCGAACACCGTGTGGAGGCTAATGAAAAACTGTTTTTT.

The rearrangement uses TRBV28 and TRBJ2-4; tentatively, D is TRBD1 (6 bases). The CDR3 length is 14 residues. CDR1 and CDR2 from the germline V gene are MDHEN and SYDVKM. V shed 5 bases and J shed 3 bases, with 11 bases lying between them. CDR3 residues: CASSQQGIKNIQYF. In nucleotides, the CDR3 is TGTGCCAGCAGTCAACAGGGAATCAAAAACATTCAGTACTTC.

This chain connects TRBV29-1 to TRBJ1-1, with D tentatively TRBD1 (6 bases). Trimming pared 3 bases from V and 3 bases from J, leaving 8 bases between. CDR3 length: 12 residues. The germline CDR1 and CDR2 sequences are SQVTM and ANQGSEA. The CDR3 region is CSVEGADTEAFF. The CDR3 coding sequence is TGCAGCGTTGAGGGGGCAGACACTGAAGCTTTCTTT.

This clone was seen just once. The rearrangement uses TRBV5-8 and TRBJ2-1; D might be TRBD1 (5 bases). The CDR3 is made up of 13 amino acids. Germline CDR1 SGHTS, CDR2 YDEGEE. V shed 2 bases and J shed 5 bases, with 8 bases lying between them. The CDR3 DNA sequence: TGTGCCAGCAGCTTAGGGGAAGACAATGAGCAGTTCTTC. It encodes CASSLGEDNEQFF.

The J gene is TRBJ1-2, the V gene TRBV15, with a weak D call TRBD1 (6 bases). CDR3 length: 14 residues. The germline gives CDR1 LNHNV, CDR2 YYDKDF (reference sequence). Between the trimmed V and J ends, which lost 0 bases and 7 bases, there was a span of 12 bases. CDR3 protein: CATSRDRQVFGYTF. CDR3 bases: TGTGCCACCAGCAGAGACAGACAGGTTTTTGGCTACACCTTC.

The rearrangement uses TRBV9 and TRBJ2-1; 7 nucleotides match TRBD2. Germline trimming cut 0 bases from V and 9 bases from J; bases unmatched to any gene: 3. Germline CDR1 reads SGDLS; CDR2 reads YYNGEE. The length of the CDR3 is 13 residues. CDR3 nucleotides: TGTGCCAGCAGCGTAGGAGCTAGCGGTGAGCAGTTCTTC. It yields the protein CASSVGASGEQFF.

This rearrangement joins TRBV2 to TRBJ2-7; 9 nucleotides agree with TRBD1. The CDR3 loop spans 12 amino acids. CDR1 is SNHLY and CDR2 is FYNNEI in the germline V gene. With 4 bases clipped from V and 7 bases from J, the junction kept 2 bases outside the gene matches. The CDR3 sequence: CASSGDRVEQYF. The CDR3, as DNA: TGTGCCAGCAGTGGGGACAGGGTGGAGCAGTACTTC.

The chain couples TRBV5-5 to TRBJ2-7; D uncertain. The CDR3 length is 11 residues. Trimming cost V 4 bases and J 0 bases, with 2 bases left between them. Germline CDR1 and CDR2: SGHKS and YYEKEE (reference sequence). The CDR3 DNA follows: TGTGCCAGCAGCCGCTCCTACGAGCAGTACTTC. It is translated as CASSRSYEQYF.

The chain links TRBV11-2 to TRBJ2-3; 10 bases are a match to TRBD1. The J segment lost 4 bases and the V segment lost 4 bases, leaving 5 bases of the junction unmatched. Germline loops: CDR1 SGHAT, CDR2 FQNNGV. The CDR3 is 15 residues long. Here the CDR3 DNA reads TGTGCCAGCAGCTACCGACAGGGGGCGGCAGATACGCAGTATTTT. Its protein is CASSYRQGAADTQYF.

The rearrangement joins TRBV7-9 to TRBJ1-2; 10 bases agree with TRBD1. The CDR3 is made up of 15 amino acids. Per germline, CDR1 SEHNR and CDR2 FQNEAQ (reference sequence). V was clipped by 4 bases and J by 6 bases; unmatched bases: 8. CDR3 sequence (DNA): TGTGCCAGCAGCTATACCGGGACAGGGGAAAATGGCTACACCTTC. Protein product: CASSYTGTGENGYTF.

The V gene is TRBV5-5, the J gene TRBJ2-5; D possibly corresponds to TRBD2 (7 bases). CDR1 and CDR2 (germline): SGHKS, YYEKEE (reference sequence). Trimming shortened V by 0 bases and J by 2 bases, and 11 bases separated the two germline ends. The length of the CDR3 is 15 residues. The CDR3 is CASSLVGGRQETQYF. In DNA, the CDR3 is TGTGCCAGCAGCTTGGTCGGGGGGCGACAAGAGACCCAGTACTTC. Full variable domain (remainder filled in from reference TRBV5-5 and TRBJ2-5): DAGVTQSPTHLIKTRGQQVTLRCSPISGHKSVSWYQQVLGQGPQFIFQYYEKEERGRGNFPDRFSARQFPNYSSELNVNALLLGDSALYLCASSLVGGRQETQYFGPGTRLLVL.